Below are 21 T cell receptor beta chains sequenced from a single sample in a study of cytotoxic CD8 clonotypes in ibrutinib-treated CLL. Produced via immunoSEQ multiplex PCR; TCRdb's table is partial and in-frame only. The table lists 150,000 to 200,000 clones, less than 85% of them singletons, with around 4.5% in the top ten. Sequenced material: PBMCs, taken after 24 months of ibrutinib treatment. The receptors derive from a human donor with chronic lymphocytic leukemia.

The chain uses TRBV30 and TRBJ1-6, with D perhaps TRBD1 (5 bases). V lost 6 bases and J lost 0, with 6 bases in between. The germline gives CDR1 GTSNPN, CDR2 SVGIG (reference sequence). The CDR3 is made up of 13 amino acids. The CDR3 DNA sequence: TGTGCCTGCAGGGTCTCCTATAATTCACCCCTCCACTTT. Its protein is CACRVSYNSPLHF.

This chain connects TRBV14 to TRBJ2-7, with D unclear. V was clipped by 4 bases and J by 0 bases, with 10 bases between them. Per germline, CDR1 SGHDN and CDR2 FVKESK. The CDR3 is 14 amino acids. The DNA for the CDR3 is TGTGCCAGCAGCCCCCAACCGGGCTCCTACGAGCAGTACTTC. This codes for CASSPQPGSYEQYF. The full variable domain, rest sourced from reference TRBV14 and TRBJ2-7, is EAGVTQFPSHSVIEKGQTVTLRCDPISGHDNLYWYRRVMGKEIKFLLHFVKESKQDESGMPNNRFLAERTGGTYSTLKVQPAELEDSGVYFCASSPQPGSYEQYFGPGTRLTVT.

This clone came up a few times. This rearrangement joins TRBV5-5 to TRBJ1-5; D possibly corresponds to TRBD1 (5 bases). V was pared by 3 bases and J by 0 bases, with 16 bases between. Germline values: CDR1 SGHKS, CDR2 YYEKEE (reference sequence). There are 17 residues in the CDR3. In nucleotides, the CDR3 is TGTGCCAGCAGCTCAACAACAGGATTCCGTAGCAATCAGCCCCAGCATTTT. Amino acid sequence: CASSSTTGFRSNQPQHF. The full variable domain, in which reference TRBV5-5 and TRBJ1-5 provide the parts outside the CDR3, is DAGVTQSPTHLIKTRGQQVTLRCSPISGHKSVSWYQQVLGQGPQFIFQYYEKEERGRGNFPDRFSARQFPNYSSELNVNALLLGDSALYLCASSSTTGFRSNQPQHFGDGTRLSIL.

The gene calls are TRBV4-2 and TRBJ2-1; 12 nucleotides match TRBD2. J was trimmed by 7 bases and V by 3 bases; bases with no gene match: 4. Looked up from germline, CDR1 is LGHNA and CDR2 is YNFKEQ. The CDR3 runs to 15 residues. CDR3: CASSHMTSGRNEQFF. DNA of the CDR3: TGTGCCAGCAGCCACATGACTAGCGGGAGAAATGAGCAGTTCTTC.

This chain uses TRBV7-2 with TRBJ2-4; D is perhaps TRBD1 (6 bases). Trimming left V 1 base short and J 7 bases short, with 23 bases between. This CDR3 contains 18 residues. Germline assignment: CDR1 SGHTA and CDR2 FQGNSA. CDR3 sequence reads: CASSLGSVGRGNYNIQYF. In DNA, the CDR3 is TGTGCCAGCAGCTTAGGATCGGTTGGCAGGGGCAATTATAACATTCAGTACTTC.

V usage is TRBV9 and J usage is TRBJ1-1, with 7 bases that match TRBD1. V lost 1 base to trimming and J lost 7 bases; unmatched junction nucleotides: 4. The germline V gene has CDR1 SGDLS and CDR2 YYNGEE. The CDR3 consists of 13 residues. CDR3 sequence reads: CASSVLTGFEAFF. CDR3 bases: TGTGCCAGCAGCGTACTGACAGGGTTTGAAGCTTTCTTT.

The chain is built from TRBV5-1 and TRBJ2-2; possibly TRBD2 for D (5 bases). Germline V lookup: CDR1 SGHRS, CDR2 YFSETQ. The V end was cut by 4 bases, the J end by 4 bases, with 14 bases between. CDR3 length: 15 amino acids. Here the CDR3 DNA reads TGCGCCAGCAGCCCCGACTCGGGAATCACCGGGGAGCTGTTTTTT. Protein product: CASSPDSGITGELFF. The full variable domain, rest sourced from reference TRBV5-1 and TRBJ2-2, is KAGVTQTPRYLIKTRGQQVTLSCSPISGHRSVSWYQQTPGQGLQFLFEYFSETQRNKGNFPGRFSGRQFSNSRSEMNVSTLELGDSALYLCASSPDSGITGELFFGEGSRLTVL.

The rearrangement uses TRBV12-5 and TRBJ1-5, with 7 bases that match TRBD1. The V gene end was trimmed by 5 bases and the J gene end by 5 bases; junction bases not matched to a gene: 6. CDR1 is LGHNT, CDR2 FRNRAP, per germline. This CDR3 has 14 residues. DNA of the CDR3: TGTGCTAGTGGTACGACAGGGTACCATCAGCCCCAGCATTTT. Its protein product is CASGTTGYHQPQHF.

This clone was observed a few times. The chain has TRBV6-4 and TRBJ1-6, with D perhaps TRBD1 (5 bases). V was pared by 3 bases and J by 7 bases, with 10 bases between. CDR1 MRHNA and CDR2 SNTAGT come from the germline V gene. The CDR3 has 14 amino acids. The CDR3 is CASSEGRPNSPLHF. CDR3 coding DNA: TGTGCCAGCAGTGAGGGACGGCCGAATTCACCCCTCCACTTT.

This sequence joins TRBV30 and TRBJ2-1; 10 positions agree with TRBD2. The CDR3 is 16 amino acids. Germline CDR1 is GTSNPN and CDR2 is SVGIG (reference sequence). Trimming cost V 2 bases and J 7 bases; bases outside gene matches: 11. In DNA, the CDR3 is TGTGCCTGGAGTTTCCTAGCGGGGGACCCGGGGAATGAGCAGTTCTTC. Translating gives CAWSFLAGDPGNEQFF.

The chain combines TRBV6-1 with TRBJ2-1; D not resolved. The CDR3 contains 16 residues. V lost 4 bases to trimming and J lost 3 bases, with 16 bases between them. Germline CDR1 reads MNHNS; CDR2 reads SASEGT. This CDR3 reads CASSGRWGRSYNEQFF. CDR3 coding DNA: TGTGCCAGCAGTGGAAGATGGGGTAGGAGCTACAATGAGCAGTTCTTC.

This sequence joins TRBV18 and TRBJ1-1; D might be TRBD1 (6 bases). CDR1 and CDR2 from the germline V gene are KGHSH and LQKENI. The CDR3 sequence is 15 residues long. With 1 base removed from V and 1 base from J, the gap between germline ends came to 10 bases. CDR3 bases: TGTGCCAGCTCACCACAGGGGGGGGCGAACACTGAAGCTTTCTTT. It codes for CASSPQGGANTEAFF. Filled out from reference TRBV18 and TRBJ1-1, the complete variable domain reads NAGVMQNPRHLVRRRGQEARLRCSPMKGHSHVYWYRQLPEEGLKFMVYLQKENIIDESGMPKERFSAEFPKEGPSILRIQQVVRGDSAAYFCASSPQGGANTEAFFGQGTRLTVV.

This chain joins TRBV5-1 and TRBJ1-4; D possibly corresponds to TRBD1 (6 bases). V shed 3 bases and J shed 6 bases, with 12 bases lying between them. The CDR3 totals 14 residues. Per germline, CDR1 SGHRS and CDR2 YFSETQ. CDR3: CASSSGTPDEKLFF. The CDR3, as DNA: TGCGCCAGCAGCTCCGGGACACCAGATGAAAAACTGTTTTTT.

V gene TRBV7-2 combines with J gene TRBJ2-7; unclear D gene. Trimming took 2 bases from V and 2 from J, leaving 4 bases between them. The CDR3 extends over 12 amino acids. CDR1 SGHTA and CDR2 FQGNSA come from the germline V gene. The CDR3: CASSLLTYEQYF. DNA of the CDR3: TGTGCCAGCAGCTTACTGACCTACGAGCAGTACTTC.

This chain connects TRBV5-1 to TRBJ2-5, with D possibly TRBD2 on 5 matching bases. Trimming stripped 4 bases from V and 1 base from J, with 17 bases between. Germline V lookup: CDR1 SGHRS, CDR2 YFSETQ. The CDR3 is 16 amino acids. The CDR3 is CASSPRPGKGQETQYF. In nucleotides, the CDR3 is TGCGCCAGCAGCCCCCGTCCGGGGAAGGGCCAAGAGACCCAGTACTTC.

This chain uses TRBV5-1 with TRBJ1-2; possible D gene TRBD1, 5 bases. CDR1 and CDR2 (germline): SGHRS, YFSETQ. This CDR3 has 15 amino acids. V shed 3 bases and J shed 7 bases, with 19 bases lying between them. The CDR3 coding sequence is TGCGCCAGCAGCTCCGCCCCCGGGGCGTCAGGTGGCTACACCTTC. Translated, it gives CASSSAPGASGGYTF.

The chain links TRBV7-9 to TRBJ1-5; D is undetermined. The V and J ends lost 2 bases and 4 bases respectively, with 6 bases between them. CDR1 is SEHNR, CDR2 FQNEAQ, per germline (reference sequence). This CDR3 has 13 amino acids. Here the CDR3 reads CASSLSRNQPQHF. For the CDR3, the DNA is TGTGCCAGCAGCTTAAGCCGAAATCAGCCCCAGCATTTT.

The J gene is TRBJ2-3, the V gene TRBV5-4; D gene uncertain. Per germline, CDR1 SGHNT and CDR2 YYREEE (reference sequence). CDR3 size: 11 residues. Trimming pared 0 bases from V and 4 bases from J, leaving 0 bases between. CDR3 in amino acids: CASSLADTQYF. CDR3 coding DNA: TGTGCCAGCAGCTTGGCAGATACGCAGTATTTT.

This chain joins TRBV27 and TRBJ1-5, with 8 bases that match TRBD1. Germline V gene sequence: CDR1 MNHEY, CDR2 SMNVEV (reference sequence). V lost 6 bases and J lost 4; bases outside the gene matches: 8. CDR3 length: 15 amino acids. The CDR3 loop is CASRWGQAPNQPQHF. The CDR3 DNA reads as TGTGCCAGCAGGTGGGGACAGGCCCCTAATCAGCCCCAGCATTTT.

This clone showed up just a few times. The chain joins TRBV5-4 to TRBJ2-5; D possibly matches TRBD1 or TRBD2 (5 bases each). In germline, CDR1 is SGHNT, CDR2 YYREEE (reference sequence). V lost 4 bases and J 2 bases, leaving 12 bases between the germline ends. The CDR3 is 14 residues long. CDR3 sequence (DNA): TGTGCCAGCAGCCGCTGGGACGGTCAAGAGACCCAGTACTTC. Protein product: CASSRWDGQETQYF.

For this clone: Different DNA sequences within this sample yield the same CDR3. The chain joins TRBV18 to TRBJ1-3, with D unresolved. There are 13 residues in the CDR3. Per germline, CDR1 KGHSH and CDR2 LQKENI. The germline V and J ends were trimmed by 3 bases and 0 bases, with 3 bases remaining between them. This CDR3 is CASSPDSGNTIYF. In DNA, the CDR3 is TGTGCCAGCTCACCGGACTCTGGAAACACCATATATTTT. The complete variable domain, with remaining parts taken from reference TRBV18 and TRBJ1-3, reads NAGVMQNPRHLVRRRGQEARLRCSPMKGHSHVYWYRQLPEEGLKFMVYLQKENIIDESGMPKERFSAEFPKEGPSILRIQQVVRGDSAAYFCASSPDSGNTIYFGEGSWLTVV.